The clone carrying this T cell receptor beta chain was seen repeatedly, ten times or more. Its antigen is undetermined. MiXCR, run by TCRdb on the 5' RACE reads, gives a single entry per CDR3 protein. Of around 14,000 distinct CDR3 sequences in the sample, about 40% were seen once. Without fetal bovine serum, CD3+ T cells were rested overnight. The sample belongs to a study of T cell repertoires and leukemia-associated antigens. Study context: Effective reads per sample ranged from roughly 3.3 to 5.5 million. General study results and limits: No direct test of specificity or function was done for expanded clones. The four groups had similar numbers of Vbeta, Jbeta genes and CDR3s.

CDR3 length: 19 residues. Germline V gene lookup returns CDR1 PRHDT and CDR2 FYEKMQ (reference sequence). Losses at the gene ends were 2 bases for V and 9 bases for J; bases not matched to a gene: 21. This sequence joins TRBV13 and TRBJ2-1, with TRBD2 matching over 8 bases. The clonotype was recovered from a female donor in good health. Sequencing was performed on CD3+ T cells sorted from blood and cultured. CDR3 amino acids: CASSLTLKGWSGSDTEQFF. In nucleotides, the CDR3 is TGTGCCAGCAGCTTAACTTTGAAAGGCTGGAGCGGGAGTGATACTGAGCAGTTCTTC.